This entry features one TCR beta chain sequence. V gave up 3 bases and J gave up 4 bases, with 16 bases separating them. The CDR3 length is 15 residues. Germline V CDR1 and CDR2: SNHLY, FYNNEI. The record originates from a study of CD8 T cells in Susac syndrome. An input of roughly 0.5 to 1 ug of RNA was subjected to reverse transcription using random hexamers. In TCRdb, the immunoSEQ multiplex PCR reads were re-called with MiXCR into one record per CDR3 protein. The sample records some 260,000 distinct CDR3 sequences, roughly 81% being singletons. This receptor was taken from a human donor with multiple sclerosis. The rearrangement uses TRBV2 and TRBJ2-7, with D tentatively TRBD2 (6 bases). Sequenced input: CD8+ T cells from PBMCs. This CDR3 is CASSEFSGDIYEQYF. The CDR3 nucleotides are TGTGCCAGCAGTGAGTTTAGCGGAGATATATACGAGCAGTACTTC.